This section outlines one T cell receptor (beta chain) sequence together with its context. The data stem from a study of early T cells in non-severe SARS-CoV-2 infection. Study-wide background: RNA in bulk from unsorted whole blood was sequenced, and chains were unpaired.

Trimming left V 7 bases short and J 1 base short, with 9 bases between. Germline V gene lookup returns CDR1 SQVTM and CDR2 ANQGSEA. The CDR3 runs 12 residues. TCRdb reanalysed the 5' RACE reads using MiXCR and keeps one entry per CDR3 protein. This table has roughly 70,000 distinct CDR3 sequences, about 13% appearing once. The V gene is TRBV29-1, the J gene TRBJ2-3; TRBD2 is a possible D gene (6 bases). This TCR was recovered from an adult who was a healthcare worker with PCR-confirmed SARS-CoV-2 infection or an uninfected control (not recorded which). What was sequenced was whole blood. The CDR3 loop reads CSAQRGTDTQYF. The DNA of the CDR3 is TGCAGCGCTCAGCGGGGCACAGATACGCAGTATTTT.